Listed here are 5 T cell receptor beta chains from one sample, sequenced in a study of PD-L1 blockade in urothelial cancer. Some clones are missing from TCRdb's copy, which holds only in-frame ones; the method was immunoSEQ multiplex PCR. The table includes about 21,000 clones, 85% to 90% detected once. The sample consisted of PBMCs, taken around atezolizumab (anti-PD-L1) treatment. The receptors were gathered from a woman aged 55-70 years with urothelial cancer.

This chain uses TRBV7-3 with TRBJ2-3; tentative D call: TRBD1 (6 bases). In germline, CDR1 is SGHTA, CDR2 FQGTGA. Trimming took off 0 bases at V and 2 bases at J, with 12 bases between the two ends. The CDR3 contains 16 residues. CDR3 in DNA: TGTGCCAGCAGCTTAACGGGGGCAGGGAACACAGATACGCAGTATTTT. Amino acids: CASSLTGAGNTDTQYF.

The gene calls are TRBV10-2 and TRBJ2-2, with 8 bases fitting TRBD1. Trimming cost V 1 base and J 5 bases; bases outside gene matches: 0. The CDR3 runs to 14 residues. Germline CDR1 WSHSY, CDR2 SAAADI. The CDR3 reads CASSEYRGTGELFF. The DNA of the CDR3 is TGCGCCAGCAGTGAGTACAGGGGGACCGGGGAGCTGTTTTTT.

CDR3 in DNA: TGTGCCAGCAGCCCAATCGGGACAGGGGGACGGGAGGGCCCGGCCGGGGAGCTGTTTTTT. The encoded protein is CASSPIGTGGREGPAGELFF. V and J are TRBV7-8 and TRBJ2-2; 11 nucleotides agree with TRBD1. This CDR3 spans 20 amino acids. The germline V gene has CDR1 SGHVS and CDR2 FQNEAQ. Unmatched junction bases numbered 20, after V lost 5 bases and J lost 6 bases.

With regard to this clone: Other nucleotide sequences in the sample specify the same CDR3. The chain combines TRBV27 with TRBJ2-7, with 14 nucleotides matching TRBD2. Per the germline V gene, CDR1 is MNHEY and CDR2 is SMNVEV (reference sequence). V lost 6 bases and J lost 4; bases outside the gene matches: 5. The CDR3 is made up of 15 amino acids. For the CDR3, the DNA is TGTGCCAGCAGGGGGACTAGCGGGAGTATTTACGAGCAGTACTTC. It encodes CASRGTSGSIYEQYF.

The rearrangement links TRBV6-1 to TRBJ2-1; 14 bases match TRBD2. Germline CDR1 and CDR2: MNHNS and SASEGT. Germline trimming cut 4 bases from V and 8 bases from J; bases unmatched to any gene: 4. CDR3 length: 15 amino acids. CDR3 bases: TGTGCCAGCAGTGCCGGGACTAGCGGGAGCTATGAGCAGTTCTTC. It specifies CASSAGTSGSYEQFF.